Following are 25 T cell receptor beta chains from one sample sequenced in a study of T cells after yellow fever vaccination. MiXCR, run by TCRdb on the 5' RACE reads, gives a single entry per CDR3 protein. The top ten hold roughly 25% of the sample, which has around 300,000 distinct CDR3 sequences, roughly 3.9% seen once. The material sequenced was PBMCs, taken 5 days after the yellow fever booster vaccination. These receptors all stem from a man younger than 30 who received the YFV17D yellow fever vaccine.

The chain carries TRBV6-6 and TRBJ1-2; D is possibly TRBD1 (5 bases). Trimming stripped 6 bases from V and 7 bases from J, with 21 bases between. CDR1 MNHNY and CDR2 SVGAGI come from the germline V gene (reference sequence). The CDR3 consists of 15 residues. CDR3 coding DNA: TGTGCCAGCAGATTCAGGGCTTACTCCCTGTTTGGCTACACCTTC. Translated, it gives CASRFRAYSLFGYTF.

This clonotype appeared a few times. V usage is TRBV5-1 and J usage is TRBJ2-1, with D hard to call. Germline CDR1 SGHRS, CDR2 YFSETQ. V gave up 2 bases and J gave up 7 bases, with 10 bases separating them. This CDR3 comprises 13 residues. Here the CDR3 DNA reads TGCGCCAGCAGCTTCGTCCCCGGGAATGAGCAGTTCTTC. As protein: CASSFVPGNEQFF.

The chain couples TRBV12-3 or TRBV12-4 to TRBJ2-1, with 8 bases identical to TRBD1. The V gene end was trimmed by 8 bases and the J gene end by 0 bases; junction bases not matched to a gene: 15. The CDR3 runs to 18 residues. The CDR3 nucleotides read TGTGCCAGCGGGACAGGCCTAGGACCGACCCGCTCCTACAATGAGCAGTTCTTC. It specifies CASGTGLGPTRSYNEQFF.

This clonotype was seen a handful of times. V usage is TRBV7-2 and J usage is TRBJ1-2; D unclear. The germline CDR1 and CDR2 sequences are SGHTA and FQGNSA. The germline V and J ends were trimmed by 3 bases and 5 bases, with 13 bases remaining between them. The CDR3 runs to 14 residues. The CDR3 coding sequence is TGTGCCAGCAGCTTCGGCGAACGGGGTTATGGCTACACCTTC. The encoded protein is CASSFGERGYGYTF.

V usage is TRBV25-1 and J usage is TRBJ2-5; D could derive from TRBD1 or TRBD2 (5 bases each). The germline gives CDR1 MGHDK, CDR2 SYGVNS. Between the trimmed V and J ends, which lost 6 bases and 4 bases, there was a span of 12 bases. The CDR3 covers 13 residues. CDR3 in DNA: TGTGCCAGCAGCCGGGGCGCAGTAGAGACCCAGTACTTC. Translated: CASSRGAVETQYF. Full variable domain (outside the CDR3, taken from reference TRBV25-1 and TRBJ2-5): EADIYQTPRYLVIGTGKKITLECSQTMGHDKMYWYQQDPGMELHLIHYSYGVNSTEKGDLSSESTVSRIRTEHFPLTLESARPSHTSQYLCASSRGAVETQYFGPGTRLLVL.

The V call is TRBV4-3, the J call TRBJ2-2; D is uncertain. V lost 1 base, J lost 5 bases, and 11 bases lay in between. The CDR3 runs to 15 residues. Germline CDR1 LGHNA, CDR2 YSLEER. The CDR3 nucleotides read TGCGCCAGCAGCCAAGTCTTACTTCCTACCGGGGAGCTGTTTTTT. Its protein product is CASSQVLLPTGELFF.

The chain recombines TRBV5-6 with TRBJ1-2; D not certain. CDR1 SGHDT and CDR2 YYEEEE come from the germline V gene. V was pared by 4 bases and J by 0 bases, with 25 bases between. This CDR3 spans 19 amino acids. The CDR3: CASSTVAPTGRPSNYGYTF. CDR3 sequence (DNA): TGTGCCAGCAGCACCGTTGCCCCGACGGGCAGGCCCTCTAACTATGGCTACACCTTC.

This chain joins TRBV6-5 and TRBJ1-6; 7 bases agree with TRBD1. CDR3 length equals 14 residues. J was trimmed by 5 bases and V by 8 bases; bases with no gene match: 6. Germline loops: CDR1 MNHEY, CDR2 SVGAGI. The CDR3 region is CASGRQGDNSPLHF. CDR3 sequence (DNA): TGTGCCAGCGGGAGACAGGGCGATAATTCACCCCTCCACTTT.

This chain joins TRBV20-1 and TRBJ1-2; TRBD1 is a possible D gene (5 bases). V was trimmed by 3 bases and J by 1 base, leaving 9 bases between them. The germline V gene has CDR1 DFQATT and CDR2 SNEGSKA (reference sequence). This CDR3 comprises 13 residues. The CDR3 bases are TGCAGTGCTAGCCTGGGGGGTAACTATGGCTACACCTTC. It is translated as CSASLGGNYGYTF.

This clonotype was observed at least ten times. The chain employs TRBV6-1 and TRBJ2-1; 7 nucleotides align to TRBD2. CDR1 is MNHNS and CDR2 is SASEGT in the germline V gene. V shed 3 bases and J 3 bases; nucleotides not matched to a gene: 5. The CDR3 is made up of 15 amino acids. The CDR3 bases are TGTGCCAGCAGTGACGGGGCGGGGGACTACAATGAGCAGTTCTTC. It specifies CASSDGAGDYNEQFF.

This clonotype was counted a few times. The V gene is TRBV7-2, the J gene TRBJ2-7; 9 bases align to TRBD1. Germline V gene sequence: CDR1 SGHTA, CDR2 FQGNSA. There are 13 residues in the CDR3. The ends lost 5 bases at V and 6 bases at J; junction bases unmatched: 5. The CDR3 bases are TGTGCCAGCAGCGTCGACAGGGGGGGCGAGCAGTACTTC. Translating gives CASSVDRGGEQYF.

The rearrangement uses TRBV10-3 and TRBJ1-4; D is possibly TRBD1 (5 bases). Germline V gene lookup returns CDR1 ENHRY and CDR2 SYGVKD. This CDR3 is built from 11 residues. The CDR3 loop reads CGGGSNEKLFF. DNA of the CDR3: TGTGGGGGCGGATCTAATGAAAAACTGTTTTTT.

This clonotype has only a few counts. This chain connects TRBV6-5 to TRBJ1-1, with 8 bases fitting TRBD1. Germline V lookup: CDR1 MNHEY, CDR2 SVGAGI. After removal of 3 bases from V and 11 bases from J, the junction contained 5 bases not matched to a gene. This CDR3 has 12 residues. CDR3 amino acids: CASSYGTGGAFF. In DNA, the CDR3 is TGTGCCAGCAGTTATGGGACAGGCGGGGCTTTCTTT.

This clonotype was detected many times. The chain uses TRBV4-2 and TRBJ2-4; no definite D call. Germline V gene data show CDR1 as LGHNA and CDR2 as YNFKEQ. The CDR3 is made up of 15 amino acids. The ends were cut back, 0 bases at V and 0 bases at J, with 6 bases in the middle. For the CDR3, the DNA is TGTGCCAGCAGCCAAGATATTCGAGCCAAAAACATTCAGTACTTC. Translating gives CASSQDIRAKNIQYF.

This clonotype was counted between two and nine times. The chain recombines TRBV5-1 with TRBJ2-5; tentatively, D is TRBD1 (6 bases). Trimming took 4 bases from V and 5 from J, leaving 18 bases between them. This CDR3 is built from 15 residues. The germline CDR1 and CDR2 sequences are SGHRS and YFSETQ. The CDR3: CASSRGSGSQETQYF. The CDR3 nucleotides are TGCGCCAGCAGCAGGGGGTCCGGGTCCCAGGAGACCCAGTACTTC.

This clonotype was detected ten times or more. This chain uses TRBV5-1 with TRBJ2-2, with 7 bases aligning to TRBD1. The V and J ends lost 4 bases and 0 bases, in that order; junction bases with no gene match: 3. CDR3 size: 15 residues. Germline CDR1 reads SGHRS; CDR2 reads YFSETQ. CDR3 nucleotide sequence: TGCGCCAGCAGCCCGGACAGGCCGAACACCGGGGAGCTGTTTTTT. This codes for CASSPDRPNTGELFF.

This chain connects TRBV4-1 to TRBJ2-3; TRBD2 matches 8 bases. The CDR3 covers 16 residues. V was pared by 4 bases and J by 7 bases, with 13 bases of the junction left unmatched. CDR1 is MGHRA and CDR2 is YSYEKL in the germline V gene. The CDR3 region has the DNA TGCGCCAGCAGCCTCAGACGGGGGGGGGAAGGGAATACGCAGTATTTT. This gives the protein CASSLRRGGEGNTQYF.

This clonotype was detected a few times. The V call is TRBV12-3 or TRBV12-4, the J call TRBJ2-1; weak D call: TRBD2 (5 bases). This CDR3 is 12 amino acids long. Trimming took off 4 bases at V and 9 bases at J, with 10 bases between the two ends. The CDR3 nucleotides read TGTGCCAGCAGTTCCCCTAGCAGTGAGCAGTTCTTC. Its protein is CASSSPSSEQFF.

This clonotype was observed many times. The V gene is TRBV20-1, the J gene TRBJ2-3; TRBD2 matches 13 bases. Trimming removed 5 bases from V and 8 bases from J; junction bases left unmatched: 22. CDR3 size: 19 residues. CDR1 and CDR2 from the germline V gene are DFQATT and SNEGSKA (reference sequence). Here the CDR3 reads CSAQIPRLAGGLNDGTQYF. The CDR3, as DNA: TGCAGTGCTCAGATTCCCCGACTAGCGGGGGGCCTTAATGATGGTACGCAGTATTTT.

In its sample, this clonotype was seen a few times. The CDR3 DNA sequence: TGTGCCAGCAGCTTCTCGGGGACAGGGCGGGCAGATACGCAGTATTTT. Its protein is CASSFSGTGRADTQYF. The chain uses TRBV11-2 and TRBJ2-3, with 9 bases aligning to TRBD1. Germline V gene lookup returns CDR1 SGHAT and CDR2 FQNNGV. Unmatched junction bases numbered 8, after V lost 3 bases and J lost 4 bases. The CDR3 has 16 amino acids.

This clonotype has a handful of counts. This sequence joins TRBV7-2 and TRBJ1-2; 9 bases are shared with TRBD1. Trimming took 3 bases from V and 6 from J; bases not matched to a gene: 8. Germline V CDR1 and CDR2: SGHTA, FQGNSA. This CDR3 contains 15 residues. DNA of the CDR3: TGTGCCAGCAGCTTGGACAGGGGAGGACTCCATGGCTACACCTTC. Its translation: CASSLDRGGLHGYTF. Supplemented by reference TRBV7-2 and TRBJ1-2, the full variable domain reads GAGVSQSPSNKVTEKGKDVELRCDPISGHTALYWYRQSLGQGLEFLIYFQGNSAPDKSGLPSDRFSAERTGGSVSTLTIQRTQQEDSAVYLCASSLDRGGLHGYTFGSGTRLTVV.

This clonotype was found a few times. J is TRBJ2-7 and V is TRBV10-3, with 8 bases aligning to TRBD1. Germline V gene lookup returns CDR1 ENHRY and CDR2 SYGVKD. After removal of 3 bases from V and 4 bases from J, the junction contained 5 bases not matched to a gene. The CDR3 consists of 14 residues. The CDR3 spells CAISDPRTGYEQYV. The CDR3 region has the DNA TGTGCCATCAGTGATCCCAGGACAGGGTACGAGCAGTACGTC.

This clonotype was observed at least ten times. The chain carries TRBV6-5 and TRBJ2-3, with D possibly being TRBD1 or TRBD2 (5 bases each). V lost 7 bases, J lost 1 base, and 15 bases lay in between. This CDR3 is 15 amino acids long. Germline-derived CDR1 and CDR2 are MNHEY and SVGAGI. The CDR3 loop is CASNQRGVGTDTQYF. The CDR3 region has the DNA TGTGCCAGCAATCAGAGGGGAGTTGGCACAGATACGCAGTATTTT.

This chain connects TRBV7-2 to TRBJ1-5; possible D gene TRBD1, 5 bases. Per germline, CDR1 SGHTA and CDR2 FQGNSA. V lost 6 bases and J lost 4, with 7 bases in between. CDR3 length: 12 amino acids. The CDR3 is CASSGGNQPQHF. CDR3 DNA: TGTGCCAGCAGTGGGGGGAATCAGCCCCAGCATTTT.

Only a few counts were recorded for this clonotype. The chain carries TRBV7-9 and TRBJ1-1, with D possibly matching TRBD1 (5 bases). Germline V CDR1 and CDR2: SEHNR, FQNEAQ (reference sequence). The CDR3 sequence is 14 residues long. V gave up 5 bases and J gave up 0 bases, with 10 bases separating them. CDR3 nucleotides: TGTGCCAGCAGCCCGTGGGGCCTGAACACTGAAGCTTTCTTT. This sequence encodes CASSPWGLNTEAFF.